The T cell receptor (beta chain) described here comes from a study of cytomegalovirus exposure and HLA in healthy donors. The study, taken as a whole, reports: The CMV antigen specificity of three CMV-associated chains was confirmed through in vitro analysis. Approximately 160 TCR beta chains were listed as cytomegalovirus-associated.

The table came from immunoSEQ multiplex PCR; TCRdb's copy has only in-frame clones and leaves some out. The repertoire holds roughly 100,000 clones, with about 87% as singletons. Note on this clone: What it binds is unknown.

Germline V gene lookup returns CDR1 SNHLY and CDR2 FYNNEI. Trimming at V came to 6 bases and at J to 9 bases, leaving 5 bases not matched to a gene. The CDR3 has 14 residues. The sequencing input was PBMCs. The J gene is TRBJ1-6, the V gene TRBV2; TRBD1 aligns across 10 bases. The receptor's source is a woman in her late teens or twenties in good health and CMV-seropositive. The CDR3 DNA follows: TGTGCCAGCAGAGGGGACAGGGGAAGTTCACCCCTCCACTTT. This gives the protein CASRGDRGSSPLHF.